These 30 T cell receptor beta chains came from one sample sequenced in a study of T-cell memory formation after mild COVID-19. Each CDR3 protein is one row after TCRdb ran MiXCR on the 5' RACE reads. Altogether 240,000 or so distinct CDR3 sequences are present, around a tenth being singletons, with the ten largest covering around 20%. Sequenced sample: PBMCs or a T cell subset sorted from them (not recorded which). These receptors originate from a man younger than 35 who had mild COVID-19 (a few samples of this study predate the infection). Cell type and time point are not known.

The rearrangement uses TRBV25-1 and TRBJ2-2; unclear D gene. Trimming removed 1 base at V and 0 bases at J, with 9 bases between. The germline CDR1 and CDR2 sequences are MGHDK and SYGVNS. The CDR3 length is 16 residues. The CDR3 loop reads CASSESRYPNTGELFF. The CDR3 coding sequence is TGTGCCAGCAGTGAATCGCGCTACCCGAACACCGGGGAGCTGTTTTTT. Drawing the rest from reference TRBV25-1 and TRBJ2-2, the complete variable domain is EADIYQTPRYLVIGTGKKITLECSQTMGHDKMYWYQQDPGMELHLIHYSYGVNSTEKGDLSSESTVSRIRTEHFPLTLESARPSHTSQYLCASSESRYPNTGELFFGEGSRLTVL.

There are many counts of this clonotype. The V gene is TRBV12-3 or TRBV12-4, the J gene TRBJ2-3, with TRBD1 matching over 8 bases. V shed 6 bases, J shed 1 base, and the junction held 0 bases outside the gene matches. The CDR3 length is 13 residues. The CDR3 sequence is CASRDRGTDTQYF. Written as DNA, the CDR3 is TGTGCCAGCAGGGACAGGGGCACAGATACGCAGTATTTT.

This clonotype has only a few counts. V is TRBV7-2 and J is TRBJ1-3; tentative D call: TRBD1 (5 bases). Trimming pared 2 bases from V and 2 bases from J, leaving 7 bases between. The CDR3 has 14 residues. The germline CDR1 and CDR2 sequences are SGHTA and FQGNSA. The CDR3 is CASSLRGPGNTIYF. In nucleotides, the CDR3 is TGTGCCAGCAGCTTACGGGGACCTGGAAACACCATATATTTT.

This clonotype was seen at least ten times. CDR3 loop: CASSLSPRTVSEAFF. CDR3 bases: TGTGCCAGCAGCTTAAGTCCGCGGACTGTCAGTGAAGCTTTCTTT. The chain carries TRBV7-9 and TRBJ1-1; D unresolved. This CDR3 has 15 residues. Germline CDR1 reads SEHNR; CDR2 reads FQNEAQ (reference sequence). The V end lost 2 bases, the J end lost 7 bases, and 17 bases lay between the germline ends. The whole variable domain, filled in from reference TRBV7-9 and TRBJ1-1, reads DTGVSQNPRHKITKRGQNVTFRCDPISEHNRLYWYRQTLGQGPEFLTYFQNEAQLEKSRLLSDRFSAERPKGSFSTLEIQRTEQGDSAMYLCASSLSPRTVSEAFFGQGTRLTVV.

This clonotype has ten or more counts. The rearrangement uses TRBV4-2 and TRBJ2-3; D not resolved. Germline values: CDR1 LGHNA, CDR2 YNFKEQ. CDR3 length equals 13 residues. V was pared by 3 bases and J by 2 bases, with 6 bases between. CDR3: CASSQLATDTQYF. In nucleotides, the CDR3 is TGTGCCAGCAGCCAGTTAGCCACAGATACGCAGTATTTT.

This clonotype turned up a few times. V gene TRBV7-6 combines with J gene TRBJ1-1, with D perhaps matching TRBD1 (6 bases). The CDR3 is 14 residues long. The germline V gene encodes CDR1 SGHVS and CDR2 FNYEAQ. With 2 bases removed from V and 5 bases from J, the gap between germline ends came to 12 bases. The CDR3 DNA sequence: TGTGCCAGCAGCTTACCAACCCAGGGGACTGAAGCTTTCTTT. This sequence encodes CASSLPTQGTEAFF.

This clonotype was found a few times. V usage is TRBV5-4 and J usage is TRBJ2-1; tentatively, D is TRBD2 (5 bases). The CDR3 sequence is 11 residues long. The V end was cut by 5 bases, the J end by 12 bases, with 12 bases between. The germline V gene encodes CDR1 SGHNT and CDR2 YYREEE (reference sequence). In DNA form, the CDR3 reads TGTGCCAGCAGAGGAGGAGGATGGCAGTTCTTC. This sequence encodes CASRGGGWQFF. The variable domain in full, completed from reference TRBV5-4 and TRBJ2-1, reads ETGVTQSPTHLIKTRGQQVTLRCSSQSGHNTVSWYQQALGQGPQFIFQYYREEENGRGNFPPRFSGLQFPNYSSELNVNALELDDSALYLCASRGGGWQFFGPGTRLTVL.

The CDR3 DNA reads TGTGCCAGCAGCTTGAACGGGCCAGGCGGTGGCTACACCTTC. Its protein product is CASSLNGPGGGYTF. The rearrangement links TRBV7-2 to TRBJ1-2; no reliable D call. The V end was cut by 3 bases, the J end by 7 bases, with 15 bases between. The length of the CDR3 is 14 residues. The V gene's germline CDR1 is SGHTA and CDR2 FQGNSA.

This clonotype came up a few times. The V call is TRBV6-4, the J call TRBJ2-3; tentatively, D is TRBD1 (5 bases). In germline, CDR1 is MRHNA, CDR2 SNTAGT. V gave up 8 bases and J gave up 5 bases, with 11 bases separating them. The CDR3 covers 12 residues. The CDR3 is CASSRDGDTQYF. DNA for the CDR3: TGTGCCAGCTCCAGGGATGGAGATACGCAGTATTTT.

In its sample, this clonotype was seen a few times. The CDR3 sequence: CSVERGAEGYGYTF. CDR3 nucleotides: TGCAGCGTTGAAAGGGGGGCCGAGGGTTATGGCTACACCTTC. The chain joins TRBV29-1 to TRBJ1-2, with a weak D call TRBD1 (6 bases). Germline assignment: CDR1 SQVTM and CDR2 ANQGSEA. The CDR3 is made up of 14 amino acids. V was shortened by 2 bases and J by 5 bases, with 15 bases between the two germline ends.

This clonotype was picked up a small number of times. V gene TRBV28 combines with J gene TRBJ2-5; TRBD2 agrees at 10 bases. Germline V CDR1 and CDR2: MDHEN, SYDVKM. Losses at the gene ends were 5 bases for V and 5 bases for J; bases not matched to a gene: 8. The CDR3 is 15 residues long. CDR3 in DNA: TGTGCCAGCAGTCTGGGACTAGCGACCGGCGAGACCCAGTACTTC. Its translation: CASSLGLATGETQYF.

The J gene is TRBJ2-5, the V gene TRBV28; 8 nucleotides line up with TRBD1. The trim removed 5 bases at V and 0 bases at J, leaving 8 bases unmatched. The CDR3 is 16 amino acids. CDR1 is MDHEN and CDR2 is SYDVKM in the germline V gene. CDR3 nucleotide sequence: TGTGCCAGCAGTCCTTTAAGACAGGGGTACCAAGAGACCCAGTACTTC. Its translation is CASSPLRQGYQETQYF.

This clonotype was observed a few times. The chain joins TRBV7-9 to TRBJ1-3; no clear D. The CDR3 sequence is 15 residues long. V lost 5 bases, J lost 4 bases, and 15 bases lay in between. Germline V gives CDR1 SEHNR, CDR2 FQNEAQ (reference sequence). The CDR3 DNA sequence: TGTGCCAGCAGCCAGACCCTTCCTGGAGGAAACACCATATATTTT. Protein product: CASSQTLPGGNTIYF.

This clonotype qualifies as medium-sized. The rearrangement links TRBV20-1 to TRBJ2-5; 10 bases match TRBD2. The ends lost 6 bases at V and 0 bases at J; junction bases unmatched: 4. CDR1 and CDR2 from the germline V gene are DFQATT and SNEGSKA (reference sequence). The CDR3 is 14 amino acids. CDR3: CSATGLADQETQYF. The CDR3 coding sequence is TGCAGTGCAACAGGACTAGCGGACCAAGAGACCCAGTACTTC.

This clonotype was counted a few times. V is TRBV12-3 or TRBV12-4 and J is TRBJ1-1, with D perhaps TRBD1 (5 bases). Trimming removed 5 bases at V and 4 bases at J, with 14 bases between. The CDR3 spans 14 residues. Here the CDR3 reads CASSQDTRGTEAFF. The CDR3 nucleotides are TGTGCCAGCAGTCAGGACACCCGGGGCACTGAAGCTTTCTTT.

The chain recombines TRBV20-1 with TRBJ2-7; 13 bases match TRBD2. CDR3 length: 16 amino acids. The V gene's germline CDR1 is DFQATT and CDR2 SNEGSKA (reference sequence). The CDR3 loop is CSAPGTSGVRPGEQYF. CDR3 bases: TGCAGCGCTCCCGGGACTAGCGGGGTACGCCCCGGCGAGCAGTACTTC.

This clonotype has more than one count but fewer than ten. The chain combines TRBV20-1 with TRBJ1-1; tentatively, D is TRBD1 (5 bases). Between the trimmed V and J ends, which lost 5 bases and 5 bases, there was a span of 18 bases. Germline CDR1 reads DFQATT; CDR2 reads SNEGSKA (reference sequence). This CDR3 is built from 14 residues. CDR3 DNA: TGCAGTGCTTTTGACCGAGCCCGGGGGACTGAAGCTTTCTTT. Translated, it gives CSAFDRARGTEAFF.

This clonotype was seen a handful of times. A much larger clone differs from this one at a single base, so this may be a read error. This sequence joins TRBV20-1 and TRBJ2-5; 12 nucleotides agree with TRBD2. This CDR3 has 14 residues. Trimming took 2 bases from V and 4 from J; bases not matched to a gene: 2. Per the germline V gene, CDR1 is DFQATT and CDR2 is SNEGSKA (reference sequence). CDR3 residues: CSARLAGGRETQYF. In DNA, the CDR3 is TGCAGTGCTAGACTAGCGGGGGGGCGAGAGACCCAGTACTTC.

This clonotype was seen a handful of times. The chain carries TRBV6-5 and TRBJ1-4; TRBD1 aligns across 9 bases. With 4 bases clipped from V and 7 bases from J, the junction kept 4 bases outside the gene matches. This CDR3 has 14 residues. The germline V gene encodes CDR1 MNHEY and CDR2 SVGAGI. In DNA form, the CDR3 reads TGTGCCAGCAGTTTACAGGGGGCAGGTGAAAAACTGTTTTTT. Translation gives CASSLQGAGEKLFF.

The rearrangement links TRBV12-3 or TRBV12-4 to TRBJ2-3; 10 positions agree with TRBD1. This CDR3 spans 15 amino acids. Trimming removed 8 bases from V and 2 bases from J; junction bases left unmatched: 7. CDR3 sequence: CASGRDRGFTDTQYF. The DNA of the CDR3 is TGTGCCAGCGGACGGGACAGGGGATTCACAGATACGCAGTATTTT.

The V call is TRBV20-1, the J call TRBJ1-3; no definite D call. V gave up 3 bases and J gave up 0 bases, with 9 bases separating them. The CDR3 length is 14 residues. CDR1 and CDR2 (germline): DFQATT, SNEGSKA (reference sequence). CDR3 amino acids: CSARKSSSGNTIYF. The CDR3 DNA reads as TGCAGTGCTAGGAAGAGCAGCTCTGGAAACACCATATATTTT.

This clonotype appeared a few times. This rearrangement joins TRBV11-3 to TRBJ2-3, with 13 bases fitting TRBD2. V was clipped by 5 bases and J by 6 bases; unmatched bases: 2. This CDR3 comprises 14 residues. Germline-derived CDR1 and CDR2 are SGHNT and YENEEA. In DNA form, the CDR3 reads TGTGCCAGCAGCCAGGGACTAGCGGGGGATACGCAGTATTTT. It is translated as CASSQGLAGDTQYF.

The chain employs TRBV6-5 and TRBJ1-1; the D is unclear. The CDR3 covers 15 residues. V lost 7 bases and J lost 1, with 16 bases in between. The germline CDR1 and CDR2 sequences are MNHEY and SVGAGI. The CDR3 region has the DNA TGTGCCAGCACAAGGTTGGCCGCACAGAACACTGAAGCTTTCTTT. Translating it yields CASTRLAAQNTEAFF.

There are a few counts of this clonotype. CDR3 amino acids: CSAHGTVQETQYF. CDR3 nucleotides: TGCAGTGCCCATGGCACCGTCCAAGAGACCCAGTACTTC. V usage is TRBV20-1 and J usage is TRBJ2-5; D remains ambiguous. Germline V gene sequence: CDR1 DFQATT, CDR2 SNEGSKA (reference sequence). Trimming removed 6 bases at V and 1 base at J, with 12 bases between. CDR3 length equals 13 residues.

This clonotype was observed a handful of times. This rearrangement joins TRBV12-5 to TRBJ1-2; 7 positions agree with TRBD1. In germline, CDR1 is LGHNT, CDR2 FRNRAP. CDR3 length: 14 residues. Trimming cost V 5 bases and J 7 bases; bases outside gene matches: 10. In nucleotides, the CDR3 is TGTGCTAGTGGTCTGGGGACAGTCAGGCGTGGCTACACCTTC. Its protein product is CASGLGTVRRGYTF.

The rearrangement joins TRBV12-3 or TRBV12-4 to TRBJ1-3; D remains ambiguous. This CDR3 comprises 13 residues. V shed 5 bases and J shed 4 bases, with 9 bases lying between them. DNA for the CDR3: TGTGCCAGCAGTCCTCAGACCGGAAACACCATATATTTT. It is translated as CASSPQTGNTIYF.

Here the CDR3 DNA reads TGCGCCAGCAGCTTGGGTGAAAACTATGGCTACACCTTC. This sequence encodes CASSLGENYGYTF. This sequence joins TRBV5-1 and TRBJ1-2; D gene uncertain. Germline lookup yields CDR1 SGHRS and CDR2 YFSETQ. The CDR3 runs 13 residues. Trimming took off 0 bases at V and 2 bases at J, with 5 bases between the two ends. The entire variable domain, with the rest obtained from reference TRBV5-1 and TRBJ1-2, is as follows: KAGVTQTPRYLIKTRGQQVTLSCSPISGHRSVSWYQQTPGQGLQFLFEYFSETQRNKGNFPGRFSGRQFSNSRSEMNVSTLELGDSALYLCASSLGENYGYTFGSGTRLTVV.

In its sample, this clonotype was seen a few times. This rearrangement joins TRBV28 to TRBJ1-5, with 7 bases identical to TRBD1. V shed 5 bases and J 2 bases; nucleotides not matched to a gene: 6. CDR3 length equals 15 residues. Germline lookup yields CDR1 MDHEN and CDR2 SYDVKM. The CDR3 protein is CASSQYRGRNQPQHF. The CDR3 DNA reads TGTGCCAGCAGTCAATACAGGGGACGCAATCAGCCCCAGCATTTT.

V usage is TRBV7-9 and J usage is TRBJ1-1; D is perhaps TRBD1 (6 bases). V was trimmed by 5 bases and J by 5 bases, leaving 24 bases between them. Germline V gene sequence: CDR1 SEHNR, CDR2 FQNEAQ (reference sequence). The CDR3 is 17 residues long. The CDR3 nucleotides read TGTGCCAGCAGCCACCCGGGGAGGGGGACCTCACTGACTGAAGCTTTCTTT. It encodes CASSHPGRGTSLTEAFF. Based on the CDR3 plus reference TRBV7-9 and TRBJ1-1, the full variable domain is DTGVSQNPRHKITKRGQNVTFRCDPISEHNRLYWYRQTLGQGPEFLTYFQNEAQLEKSRLLSDRFSAERPKGSFSTLEIQRTEQGDSAMYLCASSHPGRGTSLTEAFFGQGTRLTVV.

This rearrangement joins TRBV4-2 to TRBJ1-4; D gene uncertain. This CDR3 comprises 16 residues. The germline V and J ends were trimmed by 0 bases and 4 bases, with 12 bases remaining between them. Per the germline V gene, CDR1 is LGHNA and CDR2 is YNFKEQ. The DNA of the CDR3 is TGTGCCAGCAGCCAAGATCGGACTCCTAATAATGAAAAACTGTTTTTT. Translation gives CASSQDRTPNNEKLFF.